The 5 T cell receptor beta chains given below trace back to one sample, sequenced in a study of CD8+ T cells in alopecia areata. Described treatment: oral pan-JAK inhibitor, 5-10 mg twice daily. The authors extracted RNA and reverse transcribed it into cDNA as the sequencing template. TCRdb keeps only in-frame clones here, not all; method: immunoSEQ multiplex PCR. This sample has 90,000 to 150,000 clones, with 50% to 75% found just once. This material consisted of CD8+ T cells sorted from blood, taken at week 4, from a patient treated with tofacitinib. The receptor source for this set is a human donor with alopecia areata.

This clone was seen a handful of times. The chain joins TRBV29-1 to TRBJ2-4, with D possibly TRBD2 on 6 matching bases. Germline CDR1 and CDR2: SQVTM and ANQGSEA. V was trimmed by 4 bases and J by 0 bases, leaving 16 bases between them. The CDR3 is 16 residues long. CDR3 DNA: TGCAGCGTTGGCCTCGGGGGTAGCGGAGCCAAAAACATTCAGTACTTC. This sequence encodes CSVGLGGSGAKNIQYF.

This chain links TRBV5-1 with TRBJ2-3, with TRBD2 identical over 8 bases. This CDR3 contains 15 residues. After removal of 0 bases from V and 4 bases from J, the junction contained 4 bases not matched to a gene. Per germline, CDR1 SGHRS and CDR2 YFSETQ. Written as DNA, the CDR3 is TGCGCCAGCAGCTTGGCGAGCGGGGGCGCAGATACGCAGTATTTT. This translates into CASSLASGGADTQYF.

The chain carries TRBV30 and TRBJ1-1; perhaps TRBD1 as D (5 bases). The CDR3 length is 11 residues. The V end was cut by 3 bases, the J end by 6 bases, with 8 bases between. Germline V gives CDR1 GTSNPN, CDR2 SVGIG (reference sequence). In DNA, the CDR3 is TGTGCCTGGAGGGACATCCCTGAAGCTTTCTTT. Translated: CAWRDIPEAFF.

This rearrangement joins TRBV27 to TRBJ1-5; weak D call: TRBD1 (6 bases). CDR3 length: 14 amino acids. Trimming stripped 3 bases from V and 4 bases from J, with 10 bases between. CDR1 and CDR2 from the germline V gene are MNHEY and SMNVEV (reference sequence). CDR3 loop: CASSFGGWNQPQHF. For the CDR3, the DNA is TGTGCCAGCAGTTTTGGGGGCTGGAATCAGCCCCAGCATTTT.

In this sample, this clone turned up once. The chain combines TRBV7-2 with TRBJ2-1, with TRBD2 as a possible D gene (6 bases). The CDR3 consists of 15 residues. In germline, CDR1 is SGHTA, CDR2 FQGNSA. V was clipped by 1 base and J by 8 bases, with 15 bases between them. DNA for the CDR3: TGTGCCAGCAGCTTAGGATGGGGGGTCCCGGATGAGCAGTTCTTC. It encodes CASSLGWGVPDEQFF.